The clone carrying this T cell receptor beta chain was found a few times. What it binds is not known. CDR1 is SGHTA and CDR2 is FQGNSA in the germline V gene. This CDR3 spans 14 amino acids. The V end lost 5 bases, the J end lost 3 bases, and 14 bases lay between the germline ends. UMIs and a universal primer site were added when TCR cDNA was made by 5'RACE template switching. TCRdb analysed the 5' RACE reads with MiXCR anew, one entry per CDR3 protein. The data contain 450,000 to 600,000 distinct CDR3 sequences, about 13% of them singletons. These data are taken from a study of T cells after yellow fever vaccination. The wider study: Preparation of the low-cell-number fractions used SMART-Seq v4 Ultra Low Input. The study's findings and limits: Contamination by abundant bulk-population clonotypes could be present in FACS-sorted repertoires.

The receptor comes from a man between 25 and 39 years old who received the YFV17D yellow fever vaccine. This chain joins TRBV7-2 and TRBJ2-7; possible D gene TRBD2, 6 bases. The source was PBMCs, collected on the day of the yellow fever booster vaccination. CDR3 sequence: CASSPRGVGYEQYF. The CDR3, as DNA: TGTGCCAGCAGCCCTCGCGGGGTCGGCTACGAGCAGTACTTC.